This TCR beta chain was obtained from a study of long-term antiretroviral therapy in people with HIV. Regarding the study as a whole: Clones with expansion before ART led the repertoire at all time points.

With regard to this clone: Its antigen is still unknown.

Version v3.0 of the immunoSEQ assay ran at survey level. Measured with immunoSEQ multiplex PCR; TCRdb has only the in-frame clones, and not every one. This sample has about 17,000 clones, with 79% found just once. This CDR3 spans 12 amino acids. Germline V gene data show CDR1 as SQVTM and CDR2 as ANQGSEA. Trimming removed 5 bases from V and 6 bases from J; junction bases left unmatched: 5. The receptor comes from a man between 25 and 39 years old with HIV. This chain links TRBV29-1 with TRBJ2-7; 9 bases are a match to TRBD1. Sequencing used unsorted PBMCs, obtained at the start of antiretroviral therapy. CDR3 sequence reads: CSVRDRDPEQYF. The DNA for the CDR3 is TGCAGCGTTCGGGACAGGGACCCCGAGCAGTACTTC.